The text below deals with one T cell receptor (beta chain). Its antigen has not been determined. No per-base quality is available; no much larger clone lies one base away. The data derive from a study of identical twins (dated by TCRdb to between 2015 and 2016). Notes on the research overall: To test whether fetal clonotypes persist, this study deep-sequenced TCR alpha and beta repertoires from monozygotic twins, from unrelated adults of various ages, and from cord blood. Replicate twin experiments were performed at different times using different library preparation protocols to rule out contamination. What the study reported, not specific to this receptor: A weaker excess of twin sharing was found in beta out-of-frame sequences because the signal-to-noise ratio was lowered by fewer shared sequences. Fewer insertions were carried by abundant cord blood beta clonotypes; a weaker similar trend was observed in young adult naive repertoires, while no such trend was observed in memory repertoires. Invariant T cells such as MAIT and iNKT could partly confound zero-insertion analyses, although diverse VJ usage argued against such confounding for most clonotypes. Out-of-frame TCR alpha sharing in monozygotic twins was systematically underestimated by recombination models, whereas sharing between unrelated individuals was in agreement with the recombination models. Compared with coincidental sharing between unrelated individuals, out-of-frame TCR alpha sequences shared between twins had an excess of sequences with low generation probability. Because the same donors could not be followed over many years, conclusions were based on cross-sectional statistical analysis.

Only healthy Caucasian donors were included. Three unrelated non-twin adults were also sequenced: a male aged 18 to 29, a male aged 50 to 59 and a female aged 50 to 59. Miltenyi CD45RO+ enrichment and human naive T-cell isolation kits were used to isolate memory (CD45RO+) and naive T cells from PBMC. The CDR3 measures 17 amino acids from cysteine to phenylalanine. Only CDR3 DNA remains: 51 bases, in frame from the first base. A distance of 15 bases separates the germline ends of V and J, which lose 3 bases and 0 bases respectively. Library creation used 5' RACE. Sequenced using an Illumina HiSeq 2000. Template switching added a universal primer binding site, and the final cDNA carried a unique molecular identifier that allowed TCR cDNA molecules to be counted accurately. First-strand cDNA for TCR alpha and beta chains was synthesized from specific primers in the conserved constant-segment region. Each cDNA library was double barcoded, with a SMART-Mk sample barcode plus Illumina barcodes, to control for contamination. TruSeq adapter sequences and Illumina sample barcodes were added in two successive PCR steps. TCR alpha and beta cDNA libraries were sequenced on the Illumina HiSeq platform with custom primers. Per the source publication's procedure: MiGEC processed the raw reads to extract unique molecular identifiers, while MiXCR was used to determine the CDR3 positions. Recombination models were inferred per individual with the repgenHMM and IGoR tools using an EM algorithm. The analysis of shared clonotypes was done with the tcR package in R, with sharing normalized by the product of cloneset sizes. To study raw recombination free of thymic and clonal selection effects, out-of-frame nonproductive sequences were analyzed. In-frame beta chains were kept once TCRdb had trimmed the public reads at Q25 with fastp and called clones with MiXCR. Each CDR3 protein appears once, grouped with its most common genes and DNA. TCRdb's processing, not the authors' own work, is the source of the V and J calls. This sample comprises around 340,000 distinct CDR3 sequences, 8.5% to 10% of them detected only once. The ten biggest clones cover 7.5% to 9.5% of the sample.

The sample taken for sequencing was naive T cells sorted from blood. Per the publication, the cell subset or site label means: cells isolated with a human naive T-cell isolation kit. The rearrangement combines TRBV12-3 or TRBV12-4 with TRBJ2-1; 5 matching bases give a weak D call of TRBD2. The receptor comes from a woman in her fifties or sixties in good health. The CDR3 protein: CASSLGSRGSSYNEQFF. The sequenced DNA is TGTGCCAGCAGTTTGGGTTCACGGGGAAGCTCCTACAATGAGCAGTTCTTC.